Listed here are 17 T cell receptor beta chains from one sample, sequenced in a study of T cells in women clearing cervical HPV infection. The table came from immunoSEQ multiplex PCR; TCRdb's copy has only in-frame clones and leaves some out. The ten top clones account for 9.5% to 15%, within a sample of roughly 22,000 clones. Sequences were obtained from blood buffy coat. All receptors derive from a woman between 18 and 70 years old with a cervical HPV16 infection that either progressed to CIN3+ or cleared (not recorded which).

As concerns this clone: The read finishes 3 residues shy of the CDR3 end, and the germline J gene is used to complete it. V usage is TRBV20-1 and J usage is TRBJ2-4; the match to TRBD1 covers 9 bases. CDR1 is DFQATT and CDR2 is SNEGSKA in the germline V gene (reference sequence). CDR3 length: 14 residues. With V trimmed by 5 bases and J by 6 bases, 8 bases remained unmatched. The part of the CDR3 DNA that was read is TGCAGTGCTCAGACGGAGGACAGGGGAAACATT. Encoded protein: CSAQTEDRGNI. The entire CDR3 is CSAQTEDRGNIQYF.

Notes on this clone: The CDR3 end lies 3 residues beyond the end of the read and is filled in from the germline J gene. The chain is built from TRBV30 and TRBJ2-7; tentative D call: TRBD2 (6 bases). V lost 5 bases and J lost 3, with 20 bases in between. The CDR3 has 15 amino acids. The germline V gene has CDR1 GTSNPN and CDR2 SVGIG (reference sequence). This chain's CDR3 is CAWVPRRGGFYEQYF. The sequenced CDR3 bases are TGTGCCTGGGTCCCCCGGAGGGGAGGTTTCTACGAG.

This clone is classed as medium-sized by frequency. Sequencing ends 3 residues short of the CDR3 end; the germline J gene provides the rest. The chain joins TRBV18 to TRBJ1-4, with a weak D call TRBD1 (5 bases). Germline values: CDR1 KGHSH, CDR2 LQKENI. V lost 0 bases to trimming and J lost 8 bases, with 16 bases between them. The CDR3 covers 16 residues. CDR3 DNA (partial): TGTGCCAGCTCACCACCTCTTCGAGACAGCCAAGAAAAA. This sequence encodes CASSPPLRDSQEK. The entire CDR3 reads CASSPPLRDSQEKLFF.

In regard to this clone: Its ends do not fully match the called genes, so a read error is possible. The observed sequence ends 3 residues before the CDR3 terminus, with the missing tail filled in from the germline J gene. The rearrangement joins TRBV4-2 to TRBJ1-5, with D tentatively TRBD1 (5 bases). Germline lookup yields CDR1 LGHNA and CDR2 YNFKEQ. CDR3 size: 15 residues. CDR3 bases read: TGCGCCAGCAGCCAAGATATCCAGGGCAGTCAGCCC. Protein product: CASSQDIQGSQP. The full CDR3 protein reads CASSQDIQGSQPQHF.

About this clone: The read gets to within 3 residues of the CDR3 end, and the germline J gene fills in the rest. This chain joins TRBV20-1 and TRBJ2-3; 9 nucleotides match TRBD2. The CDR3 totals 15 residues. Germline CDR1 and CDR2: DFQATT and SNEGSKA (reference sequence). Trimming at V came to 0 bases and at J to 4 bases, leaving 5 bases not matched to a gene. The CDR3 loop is CSARDWRGGPDTQYF. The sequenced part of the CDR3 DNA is TGCAGTGCTAGAGATTGGCGGGGGGGGCCAGATACG.

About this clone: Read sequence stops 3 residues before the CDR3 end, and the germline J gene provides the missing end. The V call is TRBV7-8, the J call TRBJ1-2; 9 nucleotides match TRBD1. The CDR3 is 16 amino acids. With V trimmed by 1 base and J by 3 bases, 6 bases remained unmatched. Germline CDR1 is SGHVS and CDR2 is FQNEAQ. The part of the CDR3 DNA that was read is TGTGCCAGCAGCTTAGGTCCACAGGGGGCACACTATGGC. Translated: CASSLGPQGAHYG. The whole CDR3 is CASSLGPQGAHYGYTF.

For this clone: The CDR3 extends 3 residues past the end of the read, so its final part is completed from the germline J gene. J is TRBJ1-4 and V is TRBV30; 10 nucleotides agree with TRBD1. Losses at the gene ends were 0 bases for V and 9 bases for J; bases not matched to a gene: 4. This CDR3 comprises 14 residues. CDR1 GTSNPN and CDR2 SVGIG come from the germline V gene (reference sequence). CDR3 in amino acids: CAWSVLGQGQKLFF. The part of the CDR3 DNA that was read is TGTGCCTGGAGTGTACTGGGACAGGGGCAAAAA.

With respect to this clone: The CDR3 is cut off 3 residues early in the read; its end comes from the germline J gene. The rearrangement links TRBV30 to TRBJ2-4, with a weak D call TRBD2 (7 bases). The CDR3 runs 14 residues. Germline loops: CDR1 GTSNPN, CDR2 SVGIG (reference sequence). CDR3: CAWSGGGLGYGQYF. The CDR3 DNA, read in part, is TGTGCCTGGAGTGGCGGGGGCTTAGGCTATGGT.

The CDR3 spells CASSQGGQEDTGELFF. The DNA read from the CDR3 is TGCGCCAGCAGTCAAGGGGGACAGGAGGACACCGGGGAG. This chain links TRBV23-1 with TRBJ2-2; 8 bases are shared with TRBD1. The read terminates 3 residues ahead of where the CDR3 ends, so the germline J gene completes it. Being an ORF, TRBV23-1 has a function that is uncertain. The CDR3 extends over 16 amino acids. With 2 bases clipped from V and 3 bases from J, the junction kept 5 bases outside the gene matches.

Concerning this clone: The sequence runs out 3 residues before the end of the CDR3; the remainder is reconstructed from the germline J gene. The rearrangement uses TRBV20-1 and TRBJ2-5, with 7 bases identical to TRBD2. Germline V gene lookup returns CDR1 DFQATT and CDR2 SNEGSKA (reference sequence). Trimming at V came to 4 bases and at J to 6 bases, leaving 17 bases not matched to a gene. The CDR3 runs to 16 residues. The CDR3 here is CSATVRAREFTKTQYF. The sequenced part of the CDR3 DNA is TGCAGTGCTACAGTACGGGCGCGGGAGTTCACAAAGACC.

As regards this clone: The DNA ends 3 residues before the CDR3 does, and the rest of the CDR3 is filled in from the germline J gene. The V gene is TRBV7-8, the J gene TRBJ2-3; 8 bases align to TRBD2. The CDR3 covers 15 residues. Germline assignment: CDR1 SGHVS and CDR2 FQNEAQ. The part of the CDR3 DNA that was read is TGTGCCAGCAGCGAACTAGCGGACTTCCAAGAGACG. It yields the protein CASSELADFQET. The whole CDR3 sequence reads CASSELADFQETQYF.

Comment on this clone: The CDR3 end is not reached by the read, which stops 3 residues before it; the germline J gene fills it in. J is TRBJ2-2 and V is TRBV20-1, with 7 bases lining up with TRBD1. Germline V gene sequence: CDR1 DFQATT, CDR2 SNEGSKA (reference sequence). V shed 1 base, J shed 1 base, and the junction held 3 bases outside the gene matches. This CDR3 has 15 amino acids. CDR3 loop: CSARVNRGNTGELFF. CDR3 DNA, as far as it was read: TGCAGTGCTAGAGTAAACAGGGGGAACACCGGGGAG.

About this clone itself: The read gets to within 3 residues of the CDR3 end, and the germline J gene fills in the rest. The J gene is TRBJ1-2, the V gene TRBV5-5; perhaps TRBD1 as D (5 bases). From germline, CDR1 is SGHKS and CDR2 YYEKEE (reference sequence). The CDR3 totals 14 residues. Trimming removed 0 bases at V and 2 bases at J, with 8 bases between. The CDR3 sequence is CASSLEEGNYGYTF. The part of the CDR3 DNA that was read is TGTGCCAGCAGCTTGGAGGAGGGGAACTATGGC.

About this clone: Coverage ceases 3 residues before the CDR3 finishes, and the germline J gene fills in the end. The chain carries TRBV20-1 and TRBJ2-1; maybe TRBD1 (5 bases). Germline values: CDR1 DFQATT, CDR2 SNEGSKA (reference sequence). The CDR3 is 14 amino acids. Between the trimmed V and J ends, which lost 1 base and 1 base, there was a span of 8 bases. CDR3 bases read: TGCAGTGCTAGAGTAGGGGTATCCTACAATGAG. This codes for CSARVGVSYNE. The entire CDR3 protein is CSARVGVSYNEQFF.

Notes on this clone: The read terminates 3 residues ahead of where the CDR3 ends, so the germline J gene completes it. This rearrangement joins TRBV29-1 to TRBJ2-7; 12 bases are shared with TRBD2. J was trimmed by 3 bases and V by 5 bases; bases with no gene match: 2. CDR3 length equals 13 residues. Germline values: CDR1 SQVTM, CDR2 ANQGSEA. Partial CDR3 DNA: TGCAGCGTTATGACTAGCGGGAGCTACGAG. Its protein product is CSVMTSGSYE. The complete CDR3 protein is CSVMTSGSYEQYF.

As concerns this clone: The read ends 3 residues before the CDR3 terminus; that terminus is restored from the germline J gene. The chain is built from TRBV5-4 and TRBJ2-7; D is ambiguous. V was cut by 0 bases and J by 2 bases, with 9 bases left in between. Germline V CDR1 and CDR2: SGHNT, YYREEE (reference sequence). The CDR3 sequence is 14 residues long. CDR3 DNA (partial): TGTGCCAGCAGCTTGGCCGGCGGTCCCTACGAG. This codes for CASSLAGGPYE. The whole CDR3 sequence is CASSLAGGPYEQYF.

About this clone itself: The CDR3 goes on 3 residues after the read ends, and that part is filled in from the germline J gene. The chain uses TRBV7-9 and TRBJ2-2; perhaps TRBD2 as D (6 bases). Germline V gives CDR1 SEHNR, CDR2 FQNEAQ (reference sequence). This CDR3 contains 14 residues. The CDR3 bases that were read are TGTGCCATCGAAAACGGAGGGGCTAATTCACCG. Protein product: CAIENGGANSP. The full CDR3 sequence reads CAIENGGANSPLFF. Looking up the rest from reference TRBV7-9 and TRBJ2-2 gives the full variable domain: DTGVSQNPRHKITKRGQNVTFRCDPISEHNRLYWYRQTLGQGPEFLTYFQNEAQLEKSRLLSDRFSAERPKGSFSTLEIQRTEQGDSAMYLCAIENGGANSPLFFGEGSRLTVL.